This T cell receptor beta chain was found in a study of long-term antiretroviral therapy in people with HIV. Ahead of DNA extraction, samples held about 0.95-11 million cryopreserved PBMC each. Study findings and constraints: Against controls, HIV repertoires showed narrower ranges of CDR3 length. On ART adherence, viral resistance or therapy changes, no data were available.

On this clone: Its specificity is not known.

The libraries were made with immunoSEQ v3.0 at survey level. Libraries were prepared by immunoSEQ multiplex PCR; TCRdb keeps only in-frame clonotypes and omits some of them. The sample shows around 23,000 clones, about 84% of them seen only once. The source of this sequence is a man aged 35 to 55 with HIV. The sample consisted of unsorted PBMCs, taken 0.5 years before starting antiretroviral therapy.

As DNA, the CDR3 is TGTGCCAGCAGTGAAGACTATGGCTACACCTTC. Amino acids: CASSEDYGYTF. The V call is TRBV6-1, the J call TRBJ1-2; D remains ambiguous. The CDR3 totals 11 residues. The V gene lost 1 base and the J gene lost 3 bases, with 0 bases spanning the gap. Germline-derived CDR1 and CDR2 are MNHNS and SASEGT.